The 9 T cell receptor beta chains below come from one sample, sequenced in a study of T cell repertoires in ileal Crohn's disease. TCRdb keeps only in-frame clones here, not all; method: immunoSEQ multiplex PCR. The sample has approximately 15,000 clones; 75% to 85% are singletons. Sequencing input: ileal tissue. Source of these receptors: an adult with Crohn's disease.

In its sample, this clone was seen a few times. The chain employs TRBV19 and TRBJ2-2, with D hard to call. With 10 bases removed from V and 6 bases from J, the gap between germline ends came to 6 bases. Germline V gene sequence: CDR1 LNHDA, CDR2 SQIVND (reference sequence). CDR3 length: 10 amino acids. This chain's CDR3 is CAILAGELFF. In nucleotides, the CDR3 is TGTGCCATCCTCGCCGGGGAGCTGTTTTTT.

This chain uses TRBV7-8 with TRBJ2-1; D uncertain. CDR3 size: 12 residues. V shed 4 bases and J shed 4 bases, with 5 bases lying between them. Germline loops: CDR1 SGHVS, CDR2 FQNEAQ. The CDR3 DNA reads TGTGCCAGCAGCTCGACATACAATGAGCAGTTCTTC. Translation gives CASSSTYNEQFF.

The chain carries TRBV27 and TRBJ2-4; 7 nucleotides agree with TRBD1. The V and J ends lost 3 bases and 11 bases, in that order; junction bases with no gene match: 4. The length of the CDR3 is 12 residues. CDR1 MNHEY and CDR2 SMNVEV come from the germline V gene (reference sequence). The CDR3 region is CASSFGQGVQYF. The CDR3 bases are TGTGCCAGCAGTTTCGGCCAGGGGGTTCAGTACTTC.

The table lists this clone with a count of one. The V gene is TRBV7-9, the J gene TRBJ2-1; 9 bases are a match to TRBD1. CDR3 length: 15 amino acids. From germline, CDR1 is SEHNR and CDR2 FQNEAQ (reference sequence). Trimming at V came to 1 base and at J to 7 bases, leaving 5 bases not matched to a gene. This chain's CDR3 is CASSLDRGLRNEQFF. CDR3 sequence (DNA): TGTGCCAGCAGCTTAGACAGGGGGCTGAGGAATGAGCAGTTCTTC.

This rearrangement joins TRBV4-3 to TRBJ2-5, with 9 bases aligning to TRBD2. CDR3 length: 19 residues. The junction had 13 bases not matched to a gene; V was cut back by 0 bases and J by 2 bases. Germline V gene data show CDR1 as LGHNA and CDR2 as YSLEER. The CDR3 sequence: CASSQDGIGVAGVQETQYF. The CDR3 DNA is TGCGCCAGCAGCCAAGATGGAATCGGGGTAGCGGGAGTTCAAGAGACCCAGTACTTC.

The genes are TRBV11-2 and TRBJ1-1, with TRBD1 matching 7 bases. Germline V gene sequence: CDR1 SGHAT, CDR2 FQNNGV. CDR3 length: 14 residues. With V trimmed by 4 bases and J by 5 bases, 7 bases remained unmatched. As DNA, the CDR3 is TGTGCCAGCAGCTCCCCCCAACAGGGGACTGAAGCTTTCTTT. Translating gives CASSSPQQGTEAFF.

This clone was recorded only once. This chain joins TRBV19 and TRBJ1-2, with 11 bases lining up with TRBD1. Germline lookup yields CDR1 LNHDA and CDR2 SQIVND (reference sequence). The CDR3 has 14 amino acids. V shed 7 bases and J 4 bases; nucleotides not matched to a gene: 5. The CDR3 coding sequence is TGTGCCAGTACCCCGGACAGGGGGCTCTATGGCTACACCTTC. Translated, it gives CASTPDRGLYGYTF. Using reference TRBV19 and TRBJ1-2 for the parts outside the CDR3, the full variable domain is DGGITQSPKYLFRKEGQNVTLSCEQNLNHDAMYWYRQDPGQGLRLIYYSQIVNDFQKGDIAEGYSVSREKKESFPLTVTSAQKNPTAFYLCASTPDRGLYGYTFGSGTRLTVV.

The chain couples TRBV4-1 to TRBJ2-5, with D tentatively TRBD1 (6 bases). The DNA end lines up better with TRBJ2-7; the J call may be wrong. This CDR3 is built from 15 residues. Looked up from germline, CDR1 is MGHRA and CDR2 is YSYEKL. The CDR3 spells CASSAREGQGYEQYF. For the CDR3, the DNA is TGCGCCAGCAGCGCCCGAGAGGGACAAGGGTACGAGCAGTACTTC.

The chain joins TRBV19 to TRBJ1-5, with D possibly TRBD1 on 5 matching bases. The V and J ends lost 5 bases and 2 bases respectively, with 10 bases between them. Germline loops: CDR1 LNHDA, CDR2 SQIVND (reference sequence). The CDR3 is made up of 14 amino acids. The CDR3 DNA reads as TGTGCCAGTAGTGGGACGGGGGGCAATCAGCCCCAGCATTTT. Translated, it gives CASSGTGGNQPQHF.